Given below is one T cell receptor beta chain in context. Its antigen is undetermined. This entry comes from a study of T-cell memory formation after mild COVID-19. Study-wide findings and caveats: Contracting CD4+ clones sat mainly in CM and EM; CD8+ in EMRA. Clones contracting day 15 to 85 were balanced CD4/CD8; later expanders leaned CD4+. Pre-infection memory harbored some responding clones, suggesting cross-reactive memory joined.

The TCR alpha and TCR beta cDNA libraries, bearing sample barcodes and UMIs, were generated by 5'RACE using constant-segment primers. One entry per CDR3 protein results from TCRdb running MiXCR on the 5' RACE reads. Of around 82,000 distinct CDR3 sequences in the sample, roughly 13% were seen once. CDR1 SEHNR and CDR2 FQNEAQ come from the germline V gene (reference sequence). The CDR3 has 12 residues. V was pared by 4 bases and J by 4 bases, with 8 bases between. This TCR derives from a man between 18 and 29 years old who had mild COVID-19 (a few samples of this study predate the infection). Cell type and time point are not known. The sequencing input was PBMCs or a T cell subset sorted from them (not recorded which). The chain couples TRBV7-9 to TRBJ2-7, with unresolved D. The CDR3 region is CASSSTEYEQYF. In nucleotides, the CDR3 is TGTGCCAGCAGCTCCACTGAATACGAGCAGTACTTC.